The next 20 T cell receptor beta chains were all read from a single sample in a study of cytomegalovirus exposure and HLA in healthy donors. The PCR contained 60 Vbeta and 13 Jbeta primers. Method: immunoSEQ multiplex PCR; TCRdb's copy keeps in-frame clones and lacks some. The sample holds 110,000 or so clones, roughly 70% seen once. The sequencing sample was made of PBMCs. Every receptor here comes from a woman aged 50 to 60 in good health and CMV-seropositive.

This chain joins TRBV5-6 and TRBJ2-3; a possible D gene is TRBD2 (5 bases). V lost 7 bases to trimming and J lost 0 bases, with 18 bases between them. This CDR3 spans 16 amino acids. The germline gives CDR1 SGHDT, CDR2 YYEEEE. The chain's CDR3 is CASSGVIGLSTDTQYF. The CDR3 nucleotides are TGTGCCAGCTCCGGGGTGATTGGCTTAAGCACAGATACGCAGTATTTT.

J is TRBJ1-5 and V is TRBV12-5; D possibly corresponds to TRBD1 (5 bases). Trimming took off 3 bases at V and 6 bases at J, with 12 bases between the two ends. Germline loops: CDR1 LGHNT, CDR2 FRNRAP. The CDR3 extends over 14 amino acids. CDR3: CASGLDSVRQPQHF. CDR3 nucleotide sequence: TGTGCTAGTGGTTTAGACAGCGTCCGTCAGCCCCAGCATTTT.

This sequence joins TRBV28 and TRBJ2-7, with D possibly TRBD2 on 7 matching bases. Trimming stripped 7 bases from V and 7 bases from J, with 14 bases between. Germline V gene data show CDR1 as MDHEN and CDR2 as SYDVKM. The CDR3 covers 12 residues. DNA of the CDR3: TGTGCCAGCACCGGCGGGGGCGGGGAGCAGTACTTC. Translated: CASTGGGGEQYF.

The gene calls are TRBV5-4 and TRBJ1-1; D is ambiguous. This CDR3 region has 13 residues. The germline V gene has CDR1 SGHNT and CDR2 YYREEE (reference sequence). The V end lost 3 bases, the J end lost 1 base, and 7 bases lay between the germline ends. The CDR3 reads CASSWRGNTEAFF. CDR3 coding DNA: TGTGCCAGCAGCTGGCGGGGGAACACTGAAGCTTTCTTT.

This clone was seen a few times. As DNA, the CDR3 is TGCGCCAGCAGTGAGTTCCCAGGACAGGGGGCTGAAGCTTTCTTT. Protein product: CASSEFPGQGAEAFF. The gene calls are TRBV10-2 and TRBJ1-1; 10 positions agree with TRBD1. There are 15 residues in the CDR3. Looked up from germline, CDR1 is WSHSY and CDR2 is SAAADI. V shed 1 base, J shed 6 bases, and the junction held 5 bases outside the gene matches.

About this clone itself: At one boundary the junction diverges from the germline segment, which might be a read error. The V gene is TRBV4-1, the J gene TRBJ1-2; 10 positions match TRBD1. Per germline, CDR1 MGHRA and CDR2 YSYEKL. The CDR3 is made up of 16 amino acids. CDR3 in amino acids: CASSQEGHTGTGAYSF. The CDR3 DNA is TGCGCCAGCAGCCAAGAAGGCCATACCGGGACAGGGGCTTATAGCTTC.

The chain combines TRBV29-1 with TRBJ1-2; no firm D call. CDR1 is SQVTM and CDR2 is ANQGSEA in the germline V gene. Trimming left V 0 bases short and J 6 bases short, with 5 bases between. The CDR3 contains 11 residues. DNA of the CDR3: TGCAGCGTTGAAGATCTCGATGGCTACACCTTC. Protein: CSVEDLDGYTF. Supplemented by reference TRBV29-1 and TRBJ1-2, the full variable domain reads SAVISQKPSRDICQRGTSLTIQCQVDSQVTMMFWYRQQPGQSLTLIATANQGSEATYESGFVIDKFPISRPNLTFSTLTVSNMSPEDSSIYLCSVEDLDGYTFGSGTRLTVV.

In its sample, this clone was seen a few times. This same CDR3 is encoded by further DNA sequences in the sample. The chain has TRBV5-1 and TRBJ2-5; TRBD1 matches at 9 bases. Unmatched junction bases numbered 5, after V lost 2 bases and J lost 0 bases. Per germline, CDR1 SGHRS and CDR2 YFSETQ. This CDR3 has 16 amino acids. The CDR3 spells CASSLPGTGYQETQYF. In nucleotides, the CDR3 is TGCGCCAGCAGCTTACCCGGGACAGGGTACCAAGAGACCCAGTACTTC.

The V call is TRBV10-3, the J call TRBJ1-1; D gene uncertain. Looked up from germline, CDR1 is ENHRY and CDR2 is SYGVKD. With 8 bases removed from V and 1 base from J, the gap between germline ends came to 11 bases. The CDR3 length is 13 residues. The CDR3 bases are TGTGCCATCGCAGGTGACCCGAACACTGAAGCTTTCTTT. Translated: CAIAGDPNTEAFF.

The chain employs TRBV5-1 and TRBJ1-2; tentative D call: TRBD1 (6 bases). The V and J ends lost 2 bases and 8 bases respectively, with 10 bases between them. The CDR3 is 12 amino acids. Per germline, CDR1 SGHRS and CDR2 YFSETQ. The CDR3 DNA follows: TGCGCCAGCAGCTTAGGGGGAGTCGGCTACACCTTC. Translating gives CASSLGGVGYTF. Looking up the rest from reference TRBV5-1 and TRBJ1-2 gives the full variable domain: KAGVTQTPRYLIKTRGQQVTLSCSPISGHRSVSWYQQTPGQGLQFLFEYFSETQRNKGNFPGRFSGRQFSNSRSEMNVSTLELGDSALYLCASSLGGVGYTFGSGTRLTVV.

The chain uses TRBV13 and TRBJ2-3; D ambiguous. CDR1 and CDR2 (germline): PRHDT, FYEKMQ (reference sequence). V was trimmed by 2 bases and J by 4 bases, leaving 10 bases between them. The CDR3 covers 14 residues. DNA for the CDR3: TGTGCCAGCAGCTTACCCACTATAGCAGATACGCAGTATTTT. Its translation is CASSLPTIADTQYF.

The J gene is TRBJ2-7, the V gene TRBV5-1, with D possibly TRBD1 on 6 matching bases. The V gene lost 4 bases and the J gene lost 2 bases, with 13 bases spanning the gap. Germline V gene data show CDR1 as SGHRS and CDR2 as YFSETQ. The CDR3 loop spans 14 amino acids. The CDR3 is CASSETTGTYEQYF. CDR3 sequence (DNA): TGCGCCAGCAGCGAAACGACAGGTACCTACGAGCAGTACTTC.

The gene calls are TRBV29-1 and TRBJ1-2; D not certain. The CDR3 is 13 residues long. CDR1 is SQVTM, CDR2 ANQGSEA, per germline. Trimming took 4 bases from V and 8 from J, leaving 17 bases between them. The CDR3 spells CSVGLEDTSGYTF. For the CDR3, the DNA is TGCAGCGTTGGGTTGGAGGATACCTCCGGCTACACCTTC.

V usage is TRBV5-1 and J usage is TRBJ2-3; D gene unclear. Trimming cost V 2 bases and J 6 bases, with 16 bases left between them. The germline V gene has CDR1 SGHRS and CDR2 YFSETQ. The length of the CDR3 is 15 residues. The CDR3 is CASSFETQIGDTQYF. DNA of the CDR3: TGCGCCAGCAGCTTCGAGACTCAAATCGGGGATACGCAGTATTTT.

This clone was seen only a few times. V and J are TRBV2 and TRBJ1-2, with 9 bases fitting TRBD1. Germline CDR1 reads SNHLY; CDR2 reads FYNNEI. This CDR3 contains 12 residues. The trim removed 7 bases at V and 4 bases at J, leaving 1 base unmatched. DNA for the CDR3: TGTGCCAGCACGGACAGGGGCTATGGCTACACCTTC. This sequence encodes CASTDRGYGYTF.

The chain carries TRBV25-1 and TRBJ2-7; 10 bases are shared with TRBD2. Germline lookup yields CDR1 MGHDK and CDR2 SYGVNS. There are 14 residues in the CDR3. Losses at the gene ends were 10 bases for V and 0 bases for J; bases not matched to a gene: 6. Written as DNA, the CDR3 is TGTGCCACCCAGGGGACTAGCGTCTCCTACGAGCAGTACTTC. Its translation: CATQGTSVSYEQYF.

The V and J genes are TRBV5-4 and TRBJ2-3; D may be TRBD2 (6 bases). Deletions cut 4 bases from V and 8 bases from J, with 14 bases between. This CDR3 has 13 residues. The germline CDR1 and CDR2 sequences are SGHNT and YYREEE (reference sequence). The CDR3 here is CASSGGLSGTQYF. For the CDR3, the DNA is TGTGCCAGCAGCGGGGGACTTTCCGGTACGCAGTATTTT.

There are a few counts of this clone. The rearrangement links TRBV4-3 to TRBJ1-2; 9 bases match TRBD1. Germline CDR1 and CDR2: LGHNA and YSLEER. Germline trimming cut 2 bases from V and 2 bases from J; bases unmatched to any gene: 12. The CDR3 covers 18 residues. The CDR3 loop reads CASSQHNPGQGLNYGYTF. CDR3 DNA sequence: TGCGCCAGCAGCCAACACAACCCGGGACAGGGATTGAACTATGGCTACACCTTC.

CDR3 bases: TGTGCCAGCAGCTTTCGGACAGACACTGAAGCTTTCTTT. Protein sequence: CASSFRTDTEAFF. This chain joins TRBV7-2 and TRBJ1-1; D might be TRBD1 (6 bases). Trimming left V 3 bases short and J 3 bases short, with 8 bases between. Germline V gene data show CDR1 as SGHTA and CDR2 as FQGNSA. There are 13 residues in the CDR3. The variable domain in full, completed from reference TRBV7-2 and TRBJ1-1, reads GAGVSQSPSNKVTEKGKDVELRCDPISGHTALYWYRQSLGQGLEFLIYFQGNSAPDKSGLPSDRFSAERTGGSVSTLTIQRTQQEDSAVYLCASSFRTDTEAFFGQGTRLTVV.

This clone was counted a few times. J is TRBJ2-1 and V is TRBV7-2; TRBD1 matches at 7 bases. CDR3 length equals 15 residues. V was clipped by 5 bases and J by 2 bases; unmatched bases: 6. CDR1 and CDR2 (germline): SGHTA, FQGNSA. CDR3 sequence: CASSSDRAAYNEQFF. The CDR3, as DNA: TGTGCCAGCAGCAGTGACAGGGCTGCCTACAATGAGCAGTTCTTC. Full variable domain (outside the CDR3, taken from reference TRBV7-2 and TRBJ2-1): GAGVSQSPSNKVTEKGKDVELRCDPISGHTALYWYRQSLGQGLEFLIYFQGNSAPDKSGLPSDRFSAERTGGSVSTLTIQRTQQEDSAVYLCASSSDRAAYNEQFFGPGTRLTVL.